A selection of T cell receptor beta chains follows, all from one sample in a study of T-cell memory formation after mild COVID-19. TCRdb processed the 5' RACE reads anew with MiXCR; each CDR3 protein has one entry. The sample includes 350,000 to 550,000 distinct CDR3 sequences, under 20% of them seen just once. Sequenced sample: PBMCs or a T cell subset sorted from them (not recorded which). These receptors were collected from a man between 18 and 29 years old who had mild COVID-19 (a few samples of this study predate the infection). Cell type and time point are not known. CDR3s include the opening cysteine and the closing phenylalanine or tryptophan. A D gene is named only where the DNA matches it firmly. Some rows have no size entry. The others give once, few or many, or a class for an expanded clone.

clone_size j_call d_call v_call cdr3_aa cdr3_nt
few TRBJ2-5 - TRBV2 CASSEQGEQETQYF TGTGCCAGCAGTGAACAGGGAGAGCAAGAGACCCAGTACTTC
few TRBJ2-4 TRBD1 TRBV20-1 CSARRDRGDNIQYF TGCAGTGCTAGGAGGGACAGGGGGGACAACATTCAGTACTTC
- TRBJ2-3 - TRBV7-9 CASRDRVESDTQYF TGTGCCAGCAGAGATCGAGTGGAGTCGGATACGCAGTATTTT
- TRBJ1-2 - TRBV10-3 CAISAQVNYGYTF TGTGCCATCAGCGCACAGGTTAACTATGGCTACACCTTC
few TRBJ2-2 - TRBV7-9 CASSSPGELFF TGTGCCAGCAGCAGCCCCGGGGAGCTGTTTTTT
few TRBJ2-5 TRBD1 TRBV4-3 CASSQDSGQGGGQYF TGCGCCAGCAGCCAAGATTCGGGACAGGGAGGAGGCCAGTACTTC
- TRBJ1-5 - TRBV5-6 CASSLMGGQPQHF TGTGCCAGCAGCTTGATGGGGGGGCAGCCCCAGCATTTT
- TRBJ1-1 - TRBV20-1 CSARDLAYTGMNTEAFF TGCAGTGCTAGAGACCTGGCTTACACTGGCATGAACACTGAAGCTTTCTTT
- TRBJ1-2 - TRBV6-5 CASSPRGRGGYTF TGTGCCAGCAGTCCCCGGGGGCGTGGAGGCTACACCTTC
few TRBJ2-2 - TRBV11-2 CASSLEIVGGELFF TGTGCCAGCAGCTTAGAAATCGTCGGCGGGGAGCTGTTTTTT
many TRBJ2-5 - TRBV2 CASSEGGETQYF TGTGCCAGCAGTGAGGGCGGGGAGACCCAGTACTTC
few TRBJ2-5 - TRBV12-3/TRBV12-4 CASSFLAVKTQYF TGTGCCAGCAGTTTTCTGGCGGTAAAGACCCAGTACTTC
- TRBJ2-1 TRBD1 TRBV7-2 CASSNSGGTGGEQFF TGTGCCAGCAGCAACTCCGGCGGGACAGGGGGTGAGCAGTTCTTC
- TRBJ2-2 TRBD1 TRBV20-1 CSAFGQGAPTGELFF TGCAGTGCTTTTGGACAGGGAGCCCCCACCGGGGAGCTGTTTTTT
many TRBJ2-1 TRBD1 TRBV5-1 CASSGTGGTYNEQFF TGCGCCAGCAGCGGGACAGGGGGGACCTACAATGAGCAGTTCTTC
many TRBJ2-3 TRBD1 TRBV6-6 CASSKDRVGTDTQYF TGTGCCAGCAGTAAGGACAGGGTCGGCACAGATACGCAGTATTTT
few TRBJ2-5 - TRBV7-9 CASSFTGRETQYF TGTGCCAGCAGCTTCACGGGGCGAGAGACCCAGTACTTC
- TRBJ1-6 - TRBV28 CASSSTGASPLHF TGTGCCAGCAGTTCGACAGGAGCTTCACCCCTCCACTTT
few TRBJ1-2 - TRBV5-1 CASSSPAQGHYGYTF TGCGCCAGCAGCTCCCCAGCACAGGGACATTATGGCTACACCTTC
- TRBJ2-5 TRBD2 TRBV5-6 CASSLLLAGKETQYF TGTGCCAGCAGCTTGCTCCTAGCGGGGAAAGAGACCCAGTACTTC
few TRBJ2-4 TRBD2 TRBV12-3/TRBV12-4 CASSLLAGGVNIQYF TGTGCCAGCAGTCTACTAGCGGGGGGGGTAAACATTCAGTACTTC
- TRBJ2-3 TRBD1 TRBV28 CASSEGGAGTDTQYF TGTGCCAGCAGCGAAGGGGGCGCTGGGACAGATACGCAGTATTTT
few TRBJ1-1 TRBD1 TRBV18 CASSPRIEQGSSTEAFF TGTGCCAGCTCACCACGAATAGAACAGGGGTCAAGCACTGAAGCTTTCTTT
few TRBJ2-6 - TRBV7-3 CASSLTGTPSGANVLTF TGTGCCAGCAGTTTAACCGGGACGCCCTCTGGGGCCAACGTCCTGACTTTC
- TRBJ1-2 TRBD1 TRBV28 CASRGGQGVGGYTF TGTGCCAGCAGGGGAGGGCAGGGGGTAGGCGGCTACACCTTC
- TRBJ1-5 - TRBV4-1 CASSYTESYSNQPQHF TGCGCCAGCAGCTACACCGAATCTTATAGCAATCAGCCCCAGCATTTT
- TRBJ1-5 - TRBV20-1 CSASREGSNQPQHF TGCAGTGCTAGCAGGGAAGGTAGCAATCAGCCCCAGCATTTT
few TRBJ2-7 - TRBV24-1 CATNRPSEPQYF TGTGCCACCAACAGACCGTCCGAGCCACAGTACTTC
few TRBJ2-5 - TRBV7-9 CASSLGQGEETQYF TGTGCCAGCAGCTTAGGACAAGGAGAAGAGACCCAGTACTTC
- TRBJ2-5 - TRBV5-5 CASSPLVGAQETQYF TGTGCCAGCAGTCCCCTTGTAGGGGCCCAAGAGACCCAGTACTTC
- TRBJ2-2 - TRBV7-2 CARTGPPDTGELFF TGTGCCAGAACAGGGCCCCCGGACACCGGGGAGCTGTTTTTT